This T cell receptor (beta chain) was retrieved from a study of blood T cell repertoires in COVID-19. Turning to the study itself: COVID-19 samples collected from the United States, Italy and Spain covered acute and convalescent phases. PBMCs, B-cell-depleted T cells, or T cells were the source of the cDNA or gDNA that made up the material.

In the source study's methods: For nucleated cells, counts were estimated from reference gene primer amplification. The data were produced by immunoSEQ multiplex PCR, yet TCRdb's version contains in-frame clones alone and is incomplete. For V, J and clone size, that table is used; D and trimming come from the DNA. The sample lists 170,000 or so clones; approximately 83% were seen once. V gave up 5 bases and J gave up 6 bases, with 17 bases separating them. CDR1 and CDR2 (germline): MNHEY, SVGEGT. This CDR3 contains 14 residues. The V and J genes are TRBV6-2 or TRBV6-3 and TRBJ2-7; D not certain. Sequenced sample: peripheral blood. The receptor was derived from a woman aged 60-70 years with acute or convalescent COVID-19. In DNA, the CDR3 is TGTGCCAGCAGTACCCCGAGCCTATCGGGCGAGCAGTACTTC. Its translation: CASSTPSLSGEQYF.